This TCR beta chain was retrieved from a study of T cell changes during pregnancy in multiple sclerosis (dated by TCRdb to about 2019). Regarding the study in general: The study looked at changes in the T cell repertoire across pregnancy in women with multiple sclerosis.

The library was obtained by the immunoSEQ multiplex PCR assay. TCRdb holds this immuneACCESS table with in-frame rearrangements only. Some clones are missing; in checked studies, unresolved V genes explain under half, and the rest has no known cause. The sample data list more than 55,000 clones, and over 90% of these were observed just once. More than 0.7% of the sample is in the top ten clones. The trim is 3 bases for V and 3 bases for J, with a gap of 15 bases between the germline ends. Based on the germline V gene, the CDR1 and CDR2 sequences are LGHNA and YNFKEQ. Including the terminal cysteine and phenylalanine, the CDR3 comprises 16 residues. The read is trimmed to its CDR3 DNA, 48 bases read in frame from base 1. To note about this clone: What antigen it recognizes has not been identified. Base qualities are missing; no much larger clone stands one base away.

Recombination connected TRBV4-2 to TRBJ1-5; no D segment can be confidently identified. Sequencing was performed on peripheral blood, taken in the first trimester of pregnancy. The receptor comes from a female donor with multiple sclerosis, enrolled in a pregnancy study. CDR3 region: CASSQLPSHSNQPQHF. The DNA sequence reads TGTGCCAGCAGCCAGCTCCCTTCACATTCCAATCAGCCCCAGCATTTT.